This T cell receptor (beta chain) appears in the sequencing data of a study of T cells expressing NK-cell markers. TCRdb reprocessed the 5' RACE reads; each CDR3 protein has one entry and no DNA is given. The sample's table shows fewer than 550,000 distinct CDR3 sequences. The V gene's germline CDR1 is ENHRY and CDR2 SYGVKD. There are 13 residues in the CDR3. The chain combines TRBV10-3 with TRBJ1-2. Sequenced material: blood T cells: a sorted CD56 or NKG2C T cell subset, CD4+ or CD8+ T cells, or bulk PBMC T cells (not recorded which). This clonotype was obtained from a woman between 50 and 59 years old in good health. This chain's CDR3 is CAISDVTRSGYTF.